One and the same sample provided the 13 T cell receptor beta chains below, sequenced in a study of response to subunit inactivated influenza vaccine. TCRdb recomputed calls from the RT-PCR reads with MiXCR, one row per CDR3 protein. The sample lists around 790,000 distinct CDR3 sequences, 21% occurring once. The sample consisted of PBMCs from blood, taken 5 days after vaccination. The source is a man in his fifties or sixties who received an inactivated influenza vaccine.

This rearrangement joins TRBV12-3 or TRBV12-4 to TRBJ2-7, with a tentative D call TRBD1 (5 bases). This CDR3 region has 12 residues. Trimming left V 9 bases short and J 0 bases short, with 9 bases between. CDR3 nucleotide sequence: TGTGCCAGTCAGGGAAACTCCTACGAGCAGTACTTC. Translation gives CASQGNSYEQYF.

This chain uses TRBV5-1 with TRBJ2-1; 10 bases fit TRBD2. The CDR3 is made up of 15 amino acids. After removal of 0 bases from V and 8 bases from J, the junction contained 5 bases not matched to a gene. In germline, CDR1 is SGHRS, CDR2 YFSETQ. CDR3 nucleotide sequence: TGCGCCAGCAGCTTGGTAAGCGGGGGGGCCGATGAGCAGTTCTTC. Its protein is CASSLVSGGADEQFF.

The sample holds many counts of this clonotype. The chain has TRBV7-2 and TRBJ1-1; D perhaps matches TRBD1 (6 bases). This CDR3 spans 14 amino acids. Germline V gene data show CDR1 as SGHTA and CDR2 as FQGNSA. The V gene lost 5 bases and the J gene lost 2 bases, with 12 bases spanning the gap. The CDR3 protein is CASSQTGLNTEAFF. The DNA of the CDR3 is TGTGCCAGCAGCCAGACAGGACTCAACACTGAAGCTTTCTTT.

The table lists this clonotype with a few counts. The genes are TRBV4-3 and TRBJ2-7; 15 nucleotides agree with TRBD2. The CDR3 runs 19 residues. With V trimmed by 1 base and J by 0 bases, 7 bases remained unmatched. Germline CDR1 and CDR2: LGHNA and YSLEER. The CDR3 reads CASSQALGLAGGYSYEQYF. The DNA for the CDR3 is TGCGCCAGCAGCCAAGCTCTTGGACTAGCGGGAGGGTACTCCTACGAGCAGTACTTC.

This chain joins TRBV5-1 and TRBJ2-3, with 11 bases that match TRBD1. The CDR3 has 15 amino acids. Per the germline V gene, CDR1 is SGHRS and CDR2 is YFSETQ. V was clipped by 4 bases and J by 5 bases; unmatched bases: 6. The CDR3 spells CASSPGQGVIDTQYF. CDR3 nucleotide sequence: TGCGCCAGCAGCCCGGGACAGGGGGTAATAGATACGCAGTATTTT.

CDR3 DNA sequence: TGTGCCAGCAGTTTCGGACTAACAGGGTGGGAGTACGAGCAGTACTTC. It specifies CASSFGLTGWEYEQYF. The V gene is TRBV28, the J gene TRBJ2-7; D may correspond to TRBD1 or TRBD2 (6 bases each). Germline values: CDR1 MDHEN, CDR2 SYDVKM. V was clipped by 3 bases and J by 4 bases, with 19 bases between them. CDR3 size: 16 residues.

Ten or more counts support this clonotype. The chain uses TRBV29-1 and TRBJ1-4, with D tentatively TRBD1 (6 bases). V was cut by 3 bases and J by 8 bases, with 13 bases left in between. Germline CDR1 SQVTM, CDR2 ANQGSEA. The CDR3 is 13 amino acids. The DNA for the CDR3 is TGCAGCGTTGAGTGGGGGGCAGGCGAAAAACTGTTTTTT. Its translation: CSVEWGAGEKLFF. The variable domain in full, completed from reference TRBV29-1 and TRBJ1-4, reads SAVISQKPSRDICQRGTSLTIQCQVDSQVTMMFWYRQQPGQSLTLIATANQGSEATYESGFVIDKFPISRPNLTFSTLTVSNMSPEDSSIYLCSVEWGAGEKLFFGSGTQLSVL.

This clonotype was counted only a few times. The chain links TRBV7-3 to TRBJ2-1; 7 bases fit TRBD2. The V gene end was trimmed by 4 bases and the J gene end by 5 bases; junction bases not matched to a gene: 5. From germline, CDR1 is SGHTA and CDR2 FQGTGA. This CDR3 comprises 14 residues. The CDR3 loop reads CASSSRDYDNEQFF. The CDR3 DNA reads TGTGCCAGCAGCTCCCGGGACTATGACAATGAGCAGTTCTTC.

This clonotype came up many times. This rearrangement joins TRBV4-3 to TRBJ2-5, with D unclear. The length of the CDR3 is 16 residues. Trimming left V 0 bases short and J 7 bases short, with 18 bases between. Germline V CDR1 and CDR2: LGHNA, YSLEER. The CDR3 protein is CASSQDHSTFCSTQYF. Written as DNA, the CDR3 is TGCGCCAGCAGCCAAGATCATTCCACCTTTTGCTCGACCCAGTACTTC.

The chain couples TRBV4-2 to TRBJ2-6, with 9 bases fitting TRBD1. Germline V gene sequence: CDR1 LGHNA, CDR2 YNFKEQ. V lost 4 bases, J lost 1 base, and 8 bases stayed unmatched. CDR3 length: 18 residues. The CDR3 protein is CASSRSPGTGSGANVLTF. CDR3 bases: TGTGCCAGCAGCCGCAGTCCCGGGACAGGGTCTGGGGCCAACGTCCTGACTTTC.

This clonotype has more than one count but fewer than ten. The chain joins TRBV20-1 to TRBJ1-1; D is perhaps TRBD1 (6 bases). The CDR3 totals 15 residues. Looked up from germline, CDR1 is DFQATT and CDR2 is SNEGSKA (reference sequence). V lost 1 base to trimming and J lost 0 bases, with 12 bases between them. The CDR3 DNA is TGCAGTGCTAGAGTCTTGGGGGACATGAACACTGAAGCTTTCTTT. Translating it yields CSARVLGDMNTEAFF.

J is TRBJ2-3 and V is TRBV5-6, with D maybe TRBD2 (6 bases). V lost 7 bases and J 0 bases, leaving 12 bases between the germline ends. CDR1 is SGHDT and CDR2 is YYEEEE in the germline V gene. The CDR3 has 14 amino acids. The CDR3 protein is CASQFGTSTDTQYF. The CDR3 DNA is TGTGCCAGCCAGTTCGGGACTAGCACAGATACGCAGTATTTT.

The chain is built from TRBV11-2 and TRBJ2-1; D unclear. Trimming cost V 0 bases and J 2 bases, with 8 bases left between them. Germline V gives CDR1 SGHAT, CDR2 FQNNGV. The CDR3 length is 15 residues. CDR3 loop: CASSLDFGPYNEQFF. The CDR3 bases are TGTGCCAGCAGCTTAGATTTTGGCCCCTACAATGAGCAGTTCTTC.